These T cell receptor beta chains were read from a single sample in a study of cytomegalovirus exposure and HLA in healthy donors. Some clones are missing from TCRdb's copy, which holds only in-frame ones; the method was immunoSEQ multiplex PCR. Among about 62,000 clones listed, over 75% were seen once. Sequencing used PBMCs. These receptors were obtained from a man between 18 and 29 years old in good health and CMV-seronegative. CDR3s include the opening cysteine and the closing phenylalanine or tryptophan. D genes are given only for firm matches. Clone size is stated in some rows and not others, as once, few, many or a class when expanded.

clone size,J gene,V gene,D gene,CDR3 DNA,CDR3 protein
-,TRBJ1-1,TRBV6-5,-,TGTGCCAGCGCCACTCTGCGGGGGCATAGCACTGAAGCTTTCTTT,CASATLRGHSTEAFF
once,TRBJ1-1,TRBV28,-,TGTGCCAGCAGATCGGGACAACTGAACACTGAAGCTTTCTTT,CASRSGQLNTEAFF
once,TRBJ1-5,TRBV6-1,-,TGTGCCAGCAGTCACGCGGGGCAGCCCCAGCATTTT,CASSHAGQPQHF
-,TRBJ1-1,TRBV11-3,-,TGTGCCAGCAGCACTGGACAGATTAACACTGAAGCTTTCTTT,CASSTGQINTEAFF
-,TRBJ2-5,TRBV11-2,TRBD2,TGTGCCAGCAGCTGGTCCCTAGCGGGGGGAGAGGAGACCCAGTACTTC,CASSWSLAGGEETQYF
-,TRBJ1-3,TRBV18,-,TGTGCCAGCTCACCGTCACTGAATGTTGGAAACACCATATATTTT,CASSPSLNVGNTIYF
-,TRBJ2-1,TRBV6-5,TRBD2,TGTGCCAGCAGTGCTGGGGCGGGGGGTTACAATGAGCAGTTCTTC,CASSAGAGGYNEQFF
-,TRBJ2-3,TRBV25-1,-,TGTGCCACCGCTCTGGCTAGCACAGATACGCAGTATTTT,CATALASTDTQYF
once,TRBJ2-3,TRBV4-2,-,TGTGCCAGCAGCCCCGGGGGGCCCGGCACAGATACGCAGTATTTT,CASSPGGPGTDTQYF
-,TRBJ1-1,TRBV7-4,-,TGTGCCAGCAGCCTGGGGAGTGAAGCTTTCTTT,CASSLGSEAFF
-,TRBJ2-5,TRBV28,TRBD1,TGTGCCAGCAGTTTATATGTGGGGACAGCAGGCCAAGAGACCCAGTACTTC,CASSLYVGTAGQETQYF
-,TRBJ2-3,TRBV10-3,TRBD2,TGTGCCATCAGTGAGTCTAGCGGGGGGGCAGATACGCAGTATTTT,CAISESSGGADTQYF
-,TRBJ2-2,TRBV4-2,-,TGTGCCAGCAGCCAAGAAGGAGGACGGGCGAACACCGGGGAGCTGTTTTTT,CASSQEGGRANTGELFF
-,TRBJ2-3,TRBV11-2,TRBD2,TGTGCCAGCAGCAAAATAGCGGGGGGGCCCGCAGATACGCAGTATTTT,CASSKIAGGPADTQYF
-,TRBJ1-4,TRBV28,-,TGTGCCAGCAGTCACAGGAACGGTTGGAACGAAAAACTGTTTTTT,CASSHRNGWNEKLFF
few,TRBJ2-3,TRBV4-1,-,TGCGCCAGCAGCTACCGACTAGGAACAGATACGCAGTATTTT,CASSYRLGTDTQYF
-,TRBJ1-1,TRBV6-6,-,TGTGCCAGCAGTTACTCGATTGGGGGGGGGAAAACTGAAGCTTTCTTT,CASSYSIGGGKTEAFF
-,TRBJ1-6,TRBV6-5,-,TGTGCCAGCACTCCGAGCAGGGATTCACCCCTCCACTTT,CASTPSRDSPLHF
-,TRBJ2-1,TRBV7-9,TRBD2,TGTGCCAGCAGCAAAAGCAGCGGGGGGAGAAACAATGAGCAGTTCTTC,CASSKSSGGRNNEQFF
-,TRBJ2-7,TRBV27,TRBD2,TGTGCCAGCAGGTGGACTAGCGCCAACGAGCAGTACTTC,CASRWTSANEQYF
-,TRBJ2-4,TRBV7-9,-,TGTGCCAGCAGCGAGGGGGGGGCGTGGCCCATTCAGTACTTC,CASSEGGAWPIQYF
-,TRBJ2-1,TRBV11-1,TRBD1,TGTGCCAGCAGCGCTAGCAGGGGGAATGAGCAGTTCTTC,CASSASRGNEQFF
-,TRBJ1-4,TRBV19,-,TGTGCCAGTAGTATCGGTCTGTTTAATGAAAAACTGTTTTTT,CASSIGLFNEKLFF
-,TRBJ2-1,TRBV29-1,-,TGCAGCGTTGAGTGGCAGGGAACCCCCTACAATGAGCAGTTCTTC,CSVEWQGTPYNEQFF
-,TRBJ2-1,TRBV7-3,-,TGTGCCAGCAGCGTCGTGGGAGGCCCCTACAATGAGCAGTTCTTC,CASSVVGGPYNEQFF
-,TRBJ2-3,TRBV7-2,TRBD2,TGTGCCAGCAGCTTGCTAGCGGGCACAGATACGCAGTATTTT,CASSLLAGTDTQYF
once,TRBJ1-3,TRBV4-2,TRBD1,TGTGCCAGCAGCCAACCAGACAGGGAGGCTGGAAACACCATATATTTT,CASSQPDREAGNTIYF
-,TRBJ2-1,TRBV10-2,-,TGCGCCAGCAGTGCGAAGACTAGGGATGAGCAGTTCTTC,CASSAKTRDEQFF
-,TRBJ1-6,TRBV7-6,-,TGTGCCAGCAGCTTAGGGGCTGGGAGCTCCTATAATTCACCCCTCCACTTT,CASSLGAGSSYNSPLHF
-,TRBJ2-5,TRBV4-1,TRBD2,TGCGCCAGCAGCCGGAGCGGGGGGTTCGGCGAGACCCAGTACTTC,CASSRSGGFGETQYF
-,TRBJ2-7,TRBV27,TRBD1,TGTGCCAGCAGTTTATCGGACAGGGTAGGCGAGCAGTACTTC,CASSLSDRVGEQYF
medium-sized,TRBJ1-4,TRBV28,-,TGTGCCAGCAACCCTCTGGGAGATCAGTCTGAGGGTGAAAAACTGTTTTTT,CASNPLGDQSEGEKLFF
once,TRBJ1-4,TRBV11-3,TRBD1,TGTGCCAGCAGCCCTCGGACAGGGCGGGAAAAACTGTTTTTT,CASSPRTGREKLFF
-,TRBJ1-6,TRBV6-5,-,TGTGCCAGCAGTTACTCGATTATGGGCAATTCACCCCTCCACTTT,CASSYSIMGNSPLHF
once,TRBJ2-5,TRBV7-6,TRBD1,TGTGCCAGCAGCCAACTAGTGACAGGGTTTTTGGAGACCCAGTACTTC,CASSQLVTGFLETQYF
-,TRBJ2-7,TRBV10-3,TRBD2,TGTGCCATCAGCCCTCGGTCGGGGGGTGGCTACGAGCAGTACTTC,CAISPRSGGGYEQYF
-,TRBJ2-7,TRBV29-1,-,TGCAGCGTTGAAAATCAGGGTTCCTACGAGCAGTACTTC,CSVENQGSYEQYF
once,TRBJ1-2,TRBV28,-,TGTGCCAGCATTACACACCCTTCTAACTATGGCTACACCTTC,CASITHPSNYGYTF
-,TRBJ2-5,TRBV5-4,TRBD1,TGTGCCAGCAGCTGGACAGGGGGCCAAGAGACCCAGTACTTC,CASSWTGGQETQYF
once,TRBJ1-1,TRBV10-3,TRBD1,TGTGCCATGCGGCCCGGACAGGGAAACACTGAAGCTTTCTTT,CAMRPGQGNTEAFF
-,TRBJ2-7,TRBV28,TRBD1,TGTGCCAGCAGTTTGGGGACAGGGGTGGACGAGCAGTACTTC,CASSLGTGVDEQYF